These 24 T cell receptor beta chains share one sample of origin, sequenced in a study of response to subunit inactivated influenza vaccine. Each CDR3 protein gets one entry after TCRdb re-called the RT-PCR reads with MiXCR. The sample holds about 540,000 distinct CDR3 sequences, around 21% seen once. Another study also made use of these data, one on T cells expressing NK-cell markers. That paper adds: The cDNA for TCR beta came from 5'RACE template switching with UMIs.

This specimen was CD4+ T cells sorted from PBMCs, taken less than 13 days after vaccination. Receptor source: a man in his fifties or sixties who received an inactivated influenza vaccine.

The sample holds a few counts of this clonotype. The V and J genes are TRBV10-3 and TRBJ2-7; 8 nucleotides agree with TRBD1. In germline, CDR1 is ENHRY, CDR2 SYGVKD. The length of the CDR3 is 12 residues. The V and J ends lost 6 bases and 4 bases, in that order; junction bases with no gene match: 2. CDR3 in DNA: TGTGCCATCAGGGGACAGGAGTACGAGCAGTACTTC. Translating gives CAIRGQEYEQYF.

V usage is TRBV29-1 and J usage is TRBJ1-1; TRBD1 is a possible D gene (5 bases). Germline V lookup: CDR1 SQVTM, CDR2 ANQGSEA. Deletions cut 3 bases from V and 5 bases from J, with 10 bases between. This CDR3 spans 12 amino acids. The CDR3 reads CSVDGGGTEAFF. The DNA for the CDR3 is TGCAGCGTTGACGGGGGGGGGACTGAAGCTTTCTTT.

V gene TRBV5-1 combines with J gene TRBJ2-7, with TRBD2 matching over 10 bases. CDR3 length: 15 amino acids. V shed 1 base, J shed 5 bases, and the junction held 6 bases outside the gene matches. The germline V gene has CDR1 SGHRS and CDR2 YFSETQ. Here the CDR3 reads CASSLQAGGPHEQYF. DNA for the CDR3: TGCGCCAGCAGCTTGCAAGCGGGAGGGCCTCACGAGCAGTACTTC.

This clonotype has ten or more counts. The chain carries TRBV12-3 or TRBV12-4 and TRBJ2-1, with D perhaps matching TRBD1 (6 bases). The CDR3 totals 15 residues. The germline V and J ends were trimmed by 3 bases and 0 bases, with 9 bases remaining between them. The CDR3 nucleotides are TGTGCCAGCAGTTTTGGGGGCAGCTCCTACAATGAGCAGTTCTTC. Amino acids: CASSFGGSSYNEQFF.

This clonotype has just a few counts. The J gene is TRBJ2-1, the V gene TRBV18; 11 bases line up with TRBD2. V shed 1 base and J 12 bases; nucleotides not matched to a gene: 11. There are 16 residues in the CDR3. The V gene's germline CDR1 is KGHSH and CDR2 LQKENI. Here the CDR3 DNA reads TGTGCCAGCTCACCACTAACTAGCGGGAGTTTGAATTGGCAGTTCTTC. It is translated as CASSPLTSGSLNWQFF.

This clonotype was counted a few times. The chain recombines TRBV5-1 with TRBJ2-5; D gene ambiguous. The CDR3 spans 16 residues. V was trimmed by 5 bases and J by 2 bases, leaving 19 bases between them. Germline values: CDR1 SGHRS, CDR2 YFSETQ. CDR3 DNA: TGCGCCAGCAGTTCAAGTGTAGGATTAGCACAAGAGACCCAGTACTTC. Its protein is CASSSSVGLAQETQYF.

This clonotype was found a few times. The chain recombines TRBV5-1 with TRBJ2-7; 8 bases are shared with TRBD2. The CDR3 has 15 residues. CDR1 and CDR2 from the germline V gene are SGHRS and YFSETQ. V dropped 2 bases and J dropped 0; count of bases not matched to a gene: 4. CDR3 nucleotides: TGCGCCAGCAGCTTCCGGACTAGCTTCTCCTACGAGCAGTACTTC. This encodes CASSFRTSFSYEQYF.

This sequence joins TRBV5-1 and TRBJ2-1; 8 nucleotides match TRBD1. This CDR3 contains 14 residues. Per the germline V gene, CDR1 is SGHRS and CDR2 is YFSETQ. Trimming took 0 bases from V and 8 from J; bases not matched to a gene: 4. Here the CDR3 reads CASSLDRTGYEQFF. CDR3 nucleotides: TGCGCCAGCAGCTTGGATAGGACAGGGTATGAGCAGTTCTTC.

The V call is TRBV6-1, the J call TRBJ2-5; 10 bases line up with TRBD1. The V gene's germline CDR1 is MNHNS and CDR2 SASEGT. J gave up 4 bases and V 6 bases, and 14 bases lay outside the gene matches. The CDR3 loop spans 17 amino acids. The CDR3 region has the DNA TGTGCCAGCAGCCACGGGGGACAGGGGAAAATTGGAGAGACCCAGTACTTC. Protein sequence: CASSHGGQGKIGETQYF.

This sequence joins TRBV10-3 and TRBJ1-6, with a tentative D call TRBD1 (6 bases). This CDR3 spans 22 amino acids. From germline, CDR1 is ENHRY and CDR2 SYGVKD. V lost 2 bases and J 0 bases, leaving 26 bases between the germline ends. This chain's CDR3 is CAISEGLWGRGTESSYNSPLHF. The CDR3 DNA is TGTGCCATCAGTGAGGGCCTCTGGGGCAGGGGCACCGAAAGCTCCTATAATTCACCCCTCCACTTT.

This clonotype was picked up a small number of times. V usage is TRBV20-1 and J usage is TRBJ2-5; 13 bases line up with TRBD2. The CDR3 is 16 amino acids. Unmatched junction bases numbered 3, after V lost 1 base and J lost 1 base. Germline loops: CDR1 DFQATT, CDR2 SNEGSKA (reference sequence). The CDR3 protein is CSARGLAGGFQETQYF. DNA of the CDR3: TGCAGTGCTAGAGGACTAGCGGGGGGTTTCCAAGAGACCCAGTACTTC.

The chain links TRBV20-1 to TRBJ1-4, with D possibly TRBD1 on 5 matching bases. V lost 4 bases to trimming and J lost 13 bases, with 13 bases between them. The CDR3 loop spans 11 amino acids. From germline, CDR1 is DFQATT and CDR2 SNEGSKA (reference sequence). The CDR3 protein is CSATPGLGLFF. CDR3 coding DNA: TGCAGTGCTACTCCGGGACTAGGACTGTTTTTT.

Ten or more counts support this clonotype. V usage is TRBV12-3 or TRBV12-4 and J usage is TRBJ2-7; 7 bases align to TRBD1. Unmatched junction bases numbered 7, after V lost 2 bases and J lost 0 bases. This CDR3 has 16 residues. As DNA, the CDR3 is TGTGCCAGCAGTTTATCCGCGGACAGGTCCTCCTACGAGCAGTACTTC. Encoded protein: CASSLSADRSSYEQYF.

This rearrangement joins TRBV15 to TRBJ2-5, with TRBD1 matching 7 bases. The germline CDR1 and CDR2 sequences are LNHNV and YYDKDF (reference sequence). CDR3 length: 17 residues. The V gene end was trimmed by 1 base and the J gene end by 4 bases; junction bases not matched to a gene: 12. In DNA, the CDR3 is TGTGCCACCAGCAGAGGCCTCGGGACAGTGTCTCTAGAGACCCAGTACTTC. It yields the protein CATSRGLGTVSLETQYF. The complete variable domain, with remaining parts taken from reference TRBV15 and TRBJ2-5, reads DAMVIQNPRYQVTQFGKPVTLSCSQTLNHNVMYWYQQKSSQAPKLLFHYYDKDFNNEADTPDNFQSRRPNTSFCFLDIRSPGLGDTAMYLCATSRGLGTVSLETQYFGPGTRLLVL.

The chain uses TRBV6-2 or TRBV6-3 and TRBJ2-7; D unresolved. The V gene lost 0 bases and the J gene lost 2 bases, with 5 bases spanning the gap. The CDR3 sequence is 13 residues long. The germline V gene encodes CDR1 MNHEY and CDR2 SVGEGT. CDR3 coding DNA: TGTGCCAGCAGTTACTCAGGCGCCTACGAGCAGTACTTC. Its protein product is CASSYSGAYEQYF.

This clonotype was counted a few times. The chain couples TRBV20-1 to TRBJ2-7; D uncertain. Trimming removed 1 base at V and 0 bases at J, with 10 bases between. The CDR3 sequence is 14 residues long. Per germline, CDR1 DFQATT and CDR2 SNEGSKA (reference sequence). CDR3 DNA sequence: TGCAGTGCTAGAGCCATGACTGGCTCCTACGAGCAGTACTTC. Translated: CSARAMTGSYEQYF.

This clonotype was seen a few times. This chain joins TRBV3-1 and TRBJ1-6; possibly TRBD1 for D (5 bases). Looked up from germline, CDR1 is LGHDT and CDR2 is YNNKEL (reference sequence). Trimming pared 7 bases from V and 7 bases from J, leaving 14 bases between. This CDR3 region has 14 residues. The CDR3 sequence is CASTGGRKNSPLHF. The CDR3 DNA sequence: TGTGCCAGCACCGGGGGAAGGAAGAATTCACCCCTCCACTTT.

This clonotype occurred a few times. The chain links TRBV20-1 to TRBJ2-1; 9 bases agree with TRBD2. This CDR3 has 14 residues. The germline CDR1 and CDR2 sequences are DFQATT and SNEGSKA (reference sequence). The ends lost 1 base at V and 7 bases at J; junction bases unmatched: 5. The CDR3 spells CSARALAGVNEQFF. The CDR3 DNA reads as TGCAGTGCTAGAGCGTTAGCGGGGGTTAATGAGCAGTTCTTC.

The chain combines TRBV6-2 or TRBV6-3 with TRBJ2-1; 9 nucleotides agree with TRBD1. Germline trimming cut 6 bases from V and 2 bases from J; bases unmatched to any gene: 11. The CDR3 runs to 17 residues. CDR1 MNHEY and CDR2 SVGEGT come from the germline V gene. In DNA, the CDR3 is TGTGCCAGCAGCAATCGGAGGACAGGGGTCACCTACAATGAGCAGTTCTTC. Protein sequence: CASSNRRTGVTYNEQFF.

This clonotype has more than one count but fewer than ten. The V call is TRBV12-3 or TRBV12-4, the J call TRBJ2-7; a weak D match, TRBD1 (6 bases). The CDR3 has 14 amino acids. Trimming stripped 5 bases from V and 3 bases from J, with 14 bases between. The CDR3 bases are TGTGCCAGCAGTCGTCGGGACAACGACTACGAGCAGTACTTC. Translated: CASSRRDNDYEQYF.

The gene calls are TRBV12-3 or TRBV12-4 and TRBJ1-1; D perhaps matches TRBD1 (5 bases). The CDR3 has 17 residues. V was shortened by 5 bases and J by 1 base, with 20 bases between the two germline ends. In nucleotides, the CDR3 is TGTGCCAGCAGTCCAACGCCGGGACTCACCCCGAACACTGAAGCTTTCTTT. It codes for CASSPTPGLTPNTEAFF.

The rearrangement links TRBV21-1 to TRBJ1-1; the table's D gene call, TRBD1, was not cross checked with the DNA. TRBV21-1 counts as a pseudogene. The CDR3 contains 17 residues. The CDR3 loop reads CASSTGRGEGMNTEAFF. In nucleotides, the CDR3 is TGTGCCAGCAGCACCGGACGAGGGGAAGGAATGAACACTGAAGCTTTCTTT.

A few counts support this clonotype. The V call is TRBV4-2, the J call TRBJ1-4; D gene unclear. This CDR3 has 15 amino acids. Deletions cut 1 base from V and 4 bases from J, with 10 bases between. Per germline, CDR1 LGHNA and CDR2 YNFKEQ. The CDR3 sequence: CASSQVGGFNEKLFF. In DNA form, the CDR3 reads TGTGCCAGCAGCCAAGTAGGAGGGTTTAATGAAAAACTGTTTTTT.

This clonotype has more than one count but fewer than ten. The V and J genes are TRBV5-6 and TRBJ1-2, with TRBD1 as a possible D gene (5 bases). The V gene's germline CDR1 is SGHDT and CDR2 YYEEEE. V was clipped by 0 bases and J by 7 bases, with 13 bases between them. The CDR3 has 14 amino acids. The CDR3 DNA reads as TGTGCCAGCAGCTTGGTACGGGGCGAGGGTGGCTACACCTTC. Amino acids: CASSLVRGEGGYTF.